These T cell receptor beta chains were read from a single sample in a study of beta chain features in type 1 diabetes. TCRdb's table, derived via immunoSEQ multiplex PCR, lists solely in-frame clones and lacks some. The sample yields around 320,000 clones, less than 15% seen once. What was sequenced was central memory CD4+ T cells from blood. The source is a young man in good health. CDR3s include the opening cysteine and the closing phenylalanine or tryptophan. The D gene is left open where the match is weak. Size values are once, few and many counts, or a class for expanded clones, and some rows have none.

TRBJ2-1,TRBV7-2,few,-,CASTLEGRHSHNEQFF
TRBJ2-1,TRBV9,-,-,CASSPRDGYNEQFF
TRBJ2-1,TRBV2,-,TRBD2,CASSEAGGSSYNEQFF
TRBJ2-2,TRBV28,many,-,CASSPAGPLGELFF
TRBJ1-1,TRBV7-9,-,-,CASSPREGRTEAFF
TRBJ2-3,TRBV4-1,-,TRBD2,CASSPSGSTDTQYF
TRBJ1-1,TRBV7-3,few,-,CASSFRVTEAFF
TRBJ2-5,TRBV7-2,few,-,CASSLHETQYF
TRBJ2-5,TRBV4-1,-,TRBD2,CASSQLGASGSGKTQYF
TRBJ1-1,TRBV7-8,-,-,CASSSPPGRINTEAFF
TRBJ2-7,TRBV6-1,-,-,CASSREIGPYEQYF
TRBJ1-1,TRBV2,-,-,CASREGRGTEAFF
TRBJ2-2,TRBV5-1,many,TRBD2,CASSHKSGGTGELFF
TRBJ1-1,TRBV5-6,-,-,CASSFELRGTEAFF
TRBJ2-5,TRBV5-4,-,-,CASSLEAAKGETQYF
TRBJ1-1,TRBV5-4,few,TRBD1,CASSSGQGNTEAFF
TRBJ1-1,TRBV6-6,-,-,CASSSQRTIQAFF
TRBJ2-1,TRBV4-1,many,-,CASSQDREYSDSSYNEQFF
TRBJ2-1,TRBV7-2,-,TRBD2,CASSLALAGGKQFF
TRBJ1-2,TRBV29-1,few,-,CSLSTGSWGASGYTF
TRBJ1-5,TRBV4-3,-,-,CASSPRTSNQPQHF
TRBJ2-4,TRBV11-1,-,-,CASSLQGFKNIQYF
TRBJ2-4,TRBV14,few,-,CASSQDQGSLAKNIQYF
TRBJ2-2,TRBV5-6,few,-,CASIPGVSTYTGELFF
TRBJ1-3,TRBV9,-,-,CASTRGNEDTIYF
TRBJ2-5,TRBV7-2,-,-,CASSLGSQETQYF
TRBJ2-3,TRBV7-9,many,-,CASSFGWADSTDTQYF
TRBJ1-2,TRBV27,-,-,CASSLGSPNYGYTF
TRBJ2-4,TRBV27,few,-,CASSLVRPPRDIQYF
TRBJ2-7,TRBV27,-,TRBD1,CASSYVQGVTYEQYF
TRBJ1-1,TRBV4-3,few,-,CASSQGPGLFAFF
TRBJ1-2,TRBV19,-,-,CASSFPGLDYGYTF
TRBJ2-3,TRBV9,-,TRBD2,CASSKVGTSGTDTQYF
TRBJ2-1,TRBV7-8,few,TRBD1,CASSLLGTGTAANEQFF
TRBJ2-5,TRBV29-1,few,-,CSAGTETQYF
TRBJ2-5,TRBV5-1,-,TRBD2,CASSSARGGRETQYF
TRBJ1-1,TRBV21-1,few,-,CASSAREDTEAFF
TRBJ1-1,TRBV18,many,TRBD1,CASSLGTAEAFF
TRBJ2-3,TRBV27,few,TRBD2,CAASLRGGDTQYF
TRBJ2-5,TRBV2,-,-,CASSELLETQYF
TRBJ2-3,TRBV10-1,few,TRBD1,CASSLGQGADTQYF
TRBJ2-1,TRBV5-4,-,TRBD1,CASSLVPGQGAEEQFF
TRBJ2-5,TRBV10-3,-,TRBD2,CAISVASSGGETQYF
TRBJ2-3,TRBV5-4,-,-,CASSPSTDTQYF
TRBJ1-1,TRBV7-9,few,-,CASSLAWGLAAFF
TRBJ2-1,TRBV9,-,-,CASSVGTGNEQFF
TRBJ1-2,TRBV2,-,TRBD1,CASSSGQGVRANYGYTF
TRBJ2-1,TRBV25-1,-,TRBD2,CASSDTSGRASYNEQFF
TRBJ1-6,TRBV7-2,-,TRBD1,CASSIDRGDNSPLHF
TRBJ1-2,TRBV29-1,few,-,CSAAVANYGYTF
TRBJ1-1,TRBV5-1,few,TRBD1,CASSLQPGTVNTEAFF